Shown below are 22 T cell receptor beta chains from a single sample sequenced in a study of blood T cell repertoires in COVID-19 (dated by TCRdb to the early 2020s). Library preparation used the immunoSEQ multiplex PCR assay. The table was pulled from immuneACCESS by TCRdb, which kept in-frame rearrangements only. Such tables lose some clones; where checked, under half of the loss comes from unresolved V genes, and the rest has no known cause. Across this sample there are roughly 14,000 clones, with less than 95% seen only once. The biggest ten clones account for 8.1% of the sample. Sequenced input: peripheral blood. Every receptor here comes from a human donor in a cohort sampled during active COVID-19.

This rearrangement joins TRBV19 to TRBJ2-7; D is perhaps TRBD1 (6 bases). Trimming removed 9 bases from V and 0 bases from J, with 12 bases in between. The CDR3 covers 13 residues. CDR1 and CDR2 (germline): LNHDA, SQIVND (reference sequence). CDR3 nucleotides: TGTGCCAGCCAGGACAGCCTCTCCTACGAGCAGTACTTC. Its protein is CASQDSLSYEQYF.

CDR3 DNA sequence: TGTGCCATCCCTCGGGGGAACTCTGGGGCCAACGTCCTGACTTTC. As protein: CAIPRGNSGANVLTF. This chain links TRBV7-2 with TRBJ2-6; TRBD2 might be the D (6 bases). CDR1 SGHTA and CDR2 FQGNSA come from the germline V gene. CDR3 length: 15 amino acids. The germline V and J ends were trimmed by 10 bases and 0 bases, with 13 bases remaining between them.

The chain joins TRBV21-1 to TRBJ2-5; the D call in the table, TRBD2, was not verified against the DNA. TRBV21-1 is marked as a pseudogene. The CDR3 contains 17 residues. CDR3 in amino acids: CASSKRGTSGEVETQYF. DNA of the CDR3: TGTGCCAGCAGCAAAAGGGGGACTAGCGGGGAGGTAGAGACCCAGTACTTC.

This chain links TRBV7-2 with TRBJ2-1, with 10 nucleotides matching TRBD1. Germline CDR1 reads SGHTA; CDR2 reads FQGNSA. This CDR3 is built from 16 residues. J gave up 1 base and V 5 bases, and 5 bases lay outside the gene matches. CDR3 residues: CASSDRQGASYNEQFF. In DNA form, the CDR3 reads TGTGCCAGCAGCGACAGACAGGGGGCTTCCTACAATGAGCAGTTCTTC. Complete variable domain (other parts from reference TRBV7-2 and TRBJ2-1): GAGVSQSPSNKVTEKGKDVELRCDPISGHTALYWYRQSLGQGLEFLIYFQGNSAPDKSGLPSDRFSAERTGGSVSTLTIQRTQQEDSAVYLCASSDRQGASYNEQFFGPGTRLTVL.

This chain joins TRBV28 and TRBJ1-1; 7 positions match TRBD1. Germline V CDR1 and CDR2: MDHEN, SYDVKM. Unmatched junction bases numbered 9, after V lost 10 bases and J lost 4 bases. The CDR3 length is 13 residues. The CDR3: CATRGGGATEAFF. The CDR3 DNA follows: TGTGCCACCAGAGGGGGCGGGGCCACTGAAGCTTTCTTT.

The J gene is TRBJ1-5, the V gene TRBV19; a weak D match, TRBD1 (6 bases). The CDR3 length is 16 residues. CDR1 and CDR2 (germline): LNHDA, SQIVND (reference sequence). Trimming removed 10 bases at V and 4 bases at J, with 23 bases between. The CDR3 loop reads CATANHGAGVNQPQHF. CDR3 sequence (DNA): TGTGCCACAGCCAATCACGGGGCAGGGGTAAATCAGCCCCAGCATTTT.

The chain has TRBV6-6 and TRBJ2-1, with 7 bases identical to TRBD2. The CDR3 loop spans 15 amino acids. The germline V gene encodes CDR1 MNHNY and CDR2 SVGAGI (reference sequence). J gave up 0 bases and V 2 bases, and 1 base lay outside the gene matches. The chain's CDR3 is CASSYGGSSYNEQFF. The DNA for the CDR3 is TGTGCCAGCAGTTACGGCGGGAGCTCCTACAATGAGCAGTTCTTC.

The chain recombines TRBV10-3 with TRBJ1-3; the match to TRBD1 covers 7 bases. The CDR3 sequence is 13 residues long. Germline-derived CDR1 and CDR2 are ENHRY and SYGVKD. Trimming took 4 bases from V and 4 from J; bases not matched to a gene: 1. The CDR3 loop reads CAISAGQGNTIYF. The CDR3 DNA reads TGTGCCATCAGTGCGGGACAGGGAAACACCATATATTTT.

V gene TRBV4-3 combines with J gene TRBJ1-2; D call uncertain. Looked up from germline, CDR1 is LGHNA and CDR2 is YSLEER. The CDR3 covers 15 residues. The V end was cut by 2 bases, the J end by 4 bases, with 14 bases between. CDR3 in DNA: TGCGCCAGCAGCCAATACGAACAGTTTCGCTATGGCTACACCTTC. As protein: CASSQYEQFRYGYTF.

This sequence joins TRBV28 and TRBJ2-7, with 7 bases identical to TRBD1. V shed 4 bases, J shed 5 bases, and the junction held 11 bases outside the gene matches. The germline CDR1 and CDR2 sequences are MDHEN and SYDVKM. This CDR3 contains 15 residues. The CDR3 protein is CASSSLGTVGNEQYF. For the CDR3, the DNA is TGTGCCAGCAGTTCCCTGGGGACAGTCGGGAACGAGCAGTACTTC. The full variable domain, rest sourced from reference TRBV28 and TRBJ2-7, is DVKVTQSSRYLVKRTGEKVFLECVQDMDHENMFWYRQDPGLGLRLIYFSYDVKMKEKGDIPEGYSVSREKKERFSLILESASTNQTSMYLCASSSLGTVGNEQYFGPGTRLTVT.

The chain couples TRBV13 to TRBJ2-7; 8 bases fit TRBD1. The CDR3 has 15 amino acids. CDR1 PRHDT and CDR2 FYEKMQ come from the germline V gene (reference sequence). V shed 5 bases and J 5 bases; nucleotides not matched to a gene: 11. CDR3 nucleotides: TGTGCCAGCAGCCCAGGGGGCGGTTATTACCACGAGCAGTACTTC. Translating it yields CASSPGGGYYHEQYF.

This clone was detected only once. The chain uses TRBV18 and TRBJ2-7, with D unclear. V lost 0 bases to trimming and J lost 3 bases, with 12 bases between them. There are 15 residues in the CDR3. Per germline, CDR1 KGHSH and CDR2 LQKENI. In DNA form, the CDR3 reads TGTGCCAGCTCACCACCGCCCCCCCGACACTACGAGCAGTACTTC. It is translated as CASSPPPPRHYEQYF.

The V gene is TRBV6-5, the J gene TRBJ1-4, with 7 bases lining up with TRBD1. Germline CDR1 and CDR2: MNHEY and SVGAGI. With V trimmed by 4 bases and J by 4 bases, 3 bases remained unmatched. The CDR3 has 14 amino acids. The CDR3 region is CASSSQGGNEKLFF. Written as DNA, the CDR3 is TGTGCCAGCAGTTCTCAGGGGGGTAATGAAAAACTGTTTTTT.

The chain recombines TRBV5-1 with TRBJ1-1, with D possibly matching TRBD1 (6 bases). This CDR3 has 13 residues. CDR1 is SGHRS, CDR2 YFSETQ, per germline. With 3 bases removed from V and 6 bases from J, the gap between germline ends came to 12 bases. The CDR3 is CASSSTDRSEAFF. Written as DNA, the CDR3 is TGCGCCAGCAGCTCAACCGACAGGTCTGAAGCTTTCTTT.

The chain couples TRBV18 to TRBJ1-4; 7 bases are shared with TRBD1. CDR1 is KGHSH and CDR2 is LQKENI in the germline V gene. This CDR3 region has 13 residues. Losses at the gene ends were 3 bases for V and 5 bases for J; bases not matched to a gene: 0. Here the CDR3 reads CASSPTGNEKLFF. The CDR3 DNA follows: TGTGCCAGCTCACCGACAGGGAATGAAAAACTGTTTTTT.

The sample holds one count of this clone. The genes are TRBV28 and TRBJ1-3; no reliable D call. This CDR3 is 14 amino acids long. Deletions cut 4 bases from V and 3 bases from J, with 10 bases between. CDR1 is MDHEN and CDR2 is SYDVKM in the germline V gene. The CDR3 DNA sequence: TGTGCCAGCAGTTCCCGGGGAGGTGGAAACACCATATATTTT. Protein: CASSSRGGGNTIYF.

The chain employs TRBV6-2 or TRBV6-3 and TRBJ1-2; D not certain. The CDR3 loop spans 17 amino acids. V was cut by 0 bases and J by 1 base, with 15 bases left in between. Looked up from germline, CDR1 is MNHEY and CDR2 is SVGEGT. The CDR3 loop is CASSYSSKRELNYGYTF. The CDR3 coding sequence is TGTGCCAGCAGTTACTCCAGCAAGAGGGAACTTAACTATGGCTACACCTTC.

This chain uses TRBV7-9 with TRBJ2-5; D call uncertain. Per germline, CDR1 SEHNR and CDR2 FQNEAQ (reference sequence). Trimming removed 1 base from V and 5 bases from J, with 5 bases in between. The CDR3 has 12 residues. DNA for the CDR3: TGTGCCAGCAGCTTAGGCAGGGAGACCCAGTACTTC. This translates into CASSLGRETQYF.

The rearrangement joins TRBV5-1 to TRBJ2-7, with D tentatively TRBD1 (6 bases). The CDR3 totals 14 residues. Trimming took off 3 bases at V and 0 bases at J, with 10 bases between the two ends. Germline V gene sequence: CDR1 SGHRS, CDR2 YFSETQ. The DNA of the CDR3 is TGCGCCAGCAGCTCTCGAGGGGGCTCCTACGAGCAGTACTTC. Protein sequence: CASSSRGGSYEQYF.

J is TRBJ2-1 and V is TRBV6-5; 7 bases are a match to TRBD2. Germline CDR1 and CDR2: MNHEY and SVGAGI. V was clipped by 2 bases and J by 9 bases; unmatched bases: 13. This CDR3 comprises 16 residues. Here the CDR3 DNA reads TGTGCCAGCAGTTACGGGGGGGGGAGGAGCCCCCCTGAGCAGTTCTTC. Amino acids: CASSYGGGRSPPEQFF.

DNA of the CDR3: TGTGCCAGCAGCTTAGGGACCCTAGCGGGAGACACAGATACGCAGTATTTT. Protein product: CASSLGTLAGDTDTQYF. The J gene is TRBJ2-3, the V gene TRBV7-2; 10 bases are a match to TRBD2. The V gene's germline CDR1 is SGHTA and CDR2 FQGNSA. The CDR3 sequence is 17 residues long. Unmatched junction bases numbered 6, after V lost 1 base and J lost 2 bases.

This clone showed up just a few times. This chain uses TRBV12-5 with TRBJ2-3; D is uncertain. The V gene lost 3 bases and the J gene lost 1 base, with 8 bases spanning the gap. The germline gives CDR1 LGHNT, CDR2 FRNRAP. The CDR3 has 14 amino acids. Here the CDR3 reads CASGLSLGTDTQYF. For the CDR3, the DNA is TGTGCTAGTGGTTTAAGCTTGGGCACAGATACGCAGTATTTT.